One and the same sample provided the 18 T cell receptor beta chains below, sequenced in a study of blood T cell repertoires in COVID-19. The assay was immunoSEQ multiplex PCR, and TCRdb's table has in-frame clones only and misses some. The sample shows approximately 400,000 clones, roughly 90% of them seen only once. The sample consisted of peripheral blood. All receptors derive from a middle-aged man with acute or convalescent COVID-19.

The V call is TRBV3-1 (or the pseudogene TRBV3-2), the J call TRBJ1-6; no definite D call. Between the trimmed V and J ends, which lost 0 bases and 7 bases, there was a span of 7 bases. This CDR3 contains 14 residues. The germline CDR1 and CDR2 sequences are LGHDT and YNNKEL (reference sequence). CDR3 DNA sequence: TGTGCCAGCAGCCAAGACCGGGGAAATTCACCCCTCCACTTT. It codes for CASSQDRGNSPLHF.

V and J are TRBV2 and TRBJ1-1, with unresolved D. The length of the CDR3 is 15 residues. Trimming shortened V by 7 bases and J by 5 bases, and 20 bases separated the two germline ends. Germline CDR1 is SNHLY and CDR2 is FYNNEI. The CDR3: CASKSPLDGETEAFF. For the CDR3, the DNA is TGTGCCAGCAAATCACCGTTAGACGGGGAGACTGAAGCTTTCTTT.

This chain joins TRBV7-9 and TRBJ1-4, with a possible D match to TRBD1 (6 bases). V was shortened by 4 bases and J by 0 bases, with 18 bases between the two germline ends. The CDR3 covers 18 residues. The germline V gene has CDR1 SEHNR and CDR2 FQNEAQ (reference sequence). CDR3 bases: TGTGCCAGCAGCTCCCCCACCACAGGGTCCACAACTAATGAAAAACTGTTTTTT. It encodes CASSSPTTGSTTNEKLFF.

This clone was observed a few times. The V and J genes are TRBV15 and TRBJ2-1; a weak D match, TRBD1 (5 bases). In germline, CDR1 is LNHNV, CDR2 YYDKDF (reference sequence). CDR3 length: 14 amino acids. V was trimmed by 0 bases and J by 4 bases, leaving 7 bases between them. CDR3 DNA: TGTGCCACCAGCAGAGAGAGACAGTACAATGAGCAGTTCTTC. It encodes CATSRERQYNEQFF.

CDR3 sequence reads: CASSFSGTGVQEQYF. The CDR3, as DNA: TGTGCCAGTAGTTTTAGCGGGACAGGGGTCCAAGAGCAGTACTTC. V is TRBV19 and J is TRBJ2-7; 10 positions agree with TRBD1. Germline trimming cut 5 bases from V and 7 bases from J; bases unmatched to any gene: 11. The CDR3 has 15 amino acids. Germline V gene data show CDR1 as LNHDA and CDR2 as SQIVND (reference sequence).

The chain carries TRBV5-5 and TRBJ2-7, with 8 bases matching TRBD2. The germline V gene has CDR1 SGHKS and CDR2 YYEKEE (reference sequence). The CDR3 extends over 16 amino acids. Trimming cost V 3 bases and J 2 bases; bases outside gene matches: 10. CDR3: CASSYLKLAETYEQYF. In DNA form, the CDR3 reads TGTGCCAGCAGCTATCTGAAACTAGCGGAGACCTACGAGCAGTACTTC. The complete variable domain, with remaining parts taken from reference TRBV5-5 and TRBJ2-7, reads DAGVTQSPTHLIKTRGQQVTLRCSPISGHKSVSWYQQVLGQGPQFIFQYYEKEERGRGNFPDRFSARQFPNYSSELNVNALLLGDSALYLCASSYLKLAETYEQYFGPGTRLTVT.

The CDR3 here is CASEISSGSTYEQYF. CDR3 coding DNA: TGTGCCAGCGAGATCTCTAGCGGGTCGACCTACGAGCAGTACTTC. The V gene is TRBV6-5, the J gene TRBJ2-7, with 8 bases identical to TRBD2. The J segment lost 2 bases and the V segment lost 8 bases, leaving 11 bases of the junction unmatched. In germline, CDR1 is MNHEY, CDR2 SVGAGI. This CDR3 spans 15 amino acids.

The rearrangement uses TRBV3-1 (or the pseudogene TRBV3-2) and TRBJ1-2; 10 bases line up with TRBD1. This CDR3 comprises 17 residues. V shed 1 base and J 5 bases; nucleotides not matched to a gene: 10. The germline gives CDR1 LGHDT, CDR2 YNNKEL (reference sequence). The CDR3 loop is CASSQVLDRGESYGYTF. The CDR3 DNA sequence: TGTGCCAGCAGCCAAGTCTTGGACAGGGGGGAGTCTTATGGCTACACCTTC.

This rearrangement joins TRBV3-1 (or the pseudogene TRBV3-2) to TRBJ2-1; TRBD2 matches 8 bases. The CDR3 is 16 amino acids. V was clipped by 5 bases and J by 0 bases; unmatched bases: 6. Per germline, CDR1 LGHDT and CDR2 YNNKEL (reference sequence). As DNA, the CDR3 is TGTGCCAGCAGCACAACTAGCGGCAGCTCCTACAATGAGCAGTTCTTC. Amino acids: CASSTTSGSSYNEQFF.

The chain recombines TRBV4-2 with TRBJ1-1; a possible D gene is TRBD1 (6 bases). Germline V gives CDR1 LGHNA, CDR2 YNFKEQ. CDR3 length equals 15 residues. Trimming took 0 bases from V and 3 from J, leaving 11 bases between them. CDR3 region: CASSQEERGYTEAFF. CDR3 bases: TGTGCCAGCAGCCAAGAAGAAAGGGGGTACACTGAAGCTTTCTTT.

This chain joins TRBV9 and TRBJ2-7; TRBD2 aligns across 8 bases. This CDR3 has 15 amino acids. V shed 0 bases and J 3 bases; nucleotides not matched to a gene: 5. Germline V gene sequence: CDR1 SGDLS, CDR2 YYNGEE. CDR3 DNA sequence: TGTGCCAGCAGCGTAGGAAGCGGGAGATTCTACGAGCAGTACTTC. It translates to CASSVGSGRFYEQYF.

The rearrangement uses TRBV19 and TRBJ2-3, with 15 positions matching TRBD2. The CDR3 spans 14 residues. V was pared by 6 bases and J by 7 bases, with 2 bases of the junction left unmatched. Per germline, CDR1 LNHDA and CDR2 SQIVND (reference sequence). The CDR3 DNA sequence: TGTGCCAGTAGAGGGACTAGCGGGGGGAATACGCAGTATTTT. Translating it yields CASRGTSGGNTQYF.

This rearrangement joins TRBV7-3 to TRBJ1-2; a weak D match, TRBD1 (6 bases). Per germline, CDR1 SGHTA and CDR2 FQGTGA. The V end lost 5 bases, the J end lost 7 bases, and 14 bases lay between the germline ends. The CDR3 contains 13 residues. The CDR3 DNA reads TGTGCCAGCAGCCCTTCCGGGGGGCGTGGCTACACCTTC. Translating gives CASSPSGGRGYTF.

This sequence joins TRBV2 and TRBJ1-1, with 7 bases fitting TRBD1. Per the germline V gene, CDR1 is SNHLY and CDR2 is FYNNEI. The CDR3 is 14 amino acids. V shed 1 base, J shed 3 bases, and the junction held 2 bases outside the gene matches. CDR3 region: CASSEERGHTEAFF. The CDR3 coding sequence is TGTGCCAGCAGTGAAGAGAGGGGGCACACTGAAGCTTTCTTT.

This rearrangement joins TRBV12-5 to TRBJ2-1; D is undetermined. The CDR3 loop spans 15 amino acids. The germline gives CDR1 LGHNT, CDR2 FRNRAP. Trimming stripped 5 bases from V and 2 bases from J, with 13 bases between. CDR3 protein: CASGQNTETYNEQFF. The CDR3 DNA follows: TGTGCTAGTGGTCAAAATACTGAGACCTACAATGAGCAGTTCTTC.

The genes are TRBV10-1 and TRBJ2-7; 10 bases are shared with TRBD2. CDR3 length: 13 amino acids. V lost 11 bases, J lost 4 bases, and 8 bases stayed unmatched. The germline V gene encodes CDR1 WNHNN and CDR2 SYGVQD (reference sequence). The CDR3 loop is CAGPSGRSYEQYF. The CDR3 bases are TGCGCCGGCCCTAGCGGGAGAAGTTACGAGCAGTACTTC.

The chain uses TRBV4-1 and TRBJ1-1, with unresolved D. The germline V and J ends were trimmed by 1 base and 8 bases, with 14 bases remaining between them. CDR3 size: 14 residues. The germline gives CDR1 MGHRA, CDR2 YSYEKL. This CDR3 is CASSQGRVRREAFF. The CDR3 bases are TGCGCCAGCAGCCAAGGGCGAGTCCGGCGGGAAGCTTTCTTT.

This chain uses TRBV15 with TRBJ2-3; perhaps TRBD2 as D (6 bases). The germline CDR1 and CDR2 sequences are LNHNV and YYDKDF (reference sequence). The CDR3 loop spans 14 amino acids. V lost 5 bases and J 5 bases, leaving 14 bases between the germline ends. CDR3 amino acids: CATSWGREVDTQYF. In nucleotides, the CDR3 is TGTGCCACCAGCTGGGGCAGGGAGGTAGATACGCAGTATTTT.